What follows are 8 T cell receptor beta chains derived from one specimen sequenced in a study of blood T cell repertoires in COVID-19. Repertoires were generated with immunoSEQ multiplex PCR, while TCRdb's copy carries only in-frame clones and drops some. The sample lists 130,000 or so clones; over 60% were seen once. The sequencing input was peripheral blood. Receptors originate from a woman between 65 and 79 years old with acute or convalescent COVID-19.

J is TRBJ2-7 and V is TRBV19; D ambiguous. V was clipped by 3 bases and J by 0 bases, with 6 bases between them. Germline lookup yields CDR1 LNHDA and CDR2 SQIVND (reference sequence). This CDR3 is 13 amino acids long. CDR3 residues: CASSITASYEQYF. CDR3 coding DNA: TGTGCCAGTAGTATTACAGCCTCCTACGAGCAGTACTTC.

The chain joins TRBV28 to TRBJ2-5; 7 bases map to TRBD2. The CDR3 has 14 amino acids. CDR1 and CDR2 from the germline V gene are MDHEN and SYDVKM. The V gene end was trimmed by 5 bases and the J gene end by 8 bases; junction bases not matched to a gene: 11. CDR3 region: CASSDSGSPPTQYF. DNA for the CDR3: TGTGCCAGCAGTGATAGCGGGTCACCACCCACCCAGTACTTC.

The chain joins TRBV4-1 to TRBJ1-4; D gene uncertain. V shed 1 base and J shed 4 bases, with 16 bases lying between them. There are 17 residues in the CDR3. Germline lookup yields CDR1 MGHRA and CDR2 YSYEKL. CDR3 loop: CASSQVHPLTGNEKLFF. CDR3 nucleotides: TGCGCCAGCAGCCAAGTACACCCTTTAACGGGTAATGAAAAACTGTTTTTT.

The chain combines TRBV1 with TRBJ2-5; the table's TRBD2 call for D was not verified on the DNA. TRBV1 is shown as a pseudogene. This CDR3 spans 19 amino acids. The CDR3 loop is CTSSQEPQAGGISRETQYF. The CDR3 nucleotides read TGCACCAGCAGCCAAGAACCCCAGGCGGGGGGCATCTCAAGAGAGACCCAGTACTTC.

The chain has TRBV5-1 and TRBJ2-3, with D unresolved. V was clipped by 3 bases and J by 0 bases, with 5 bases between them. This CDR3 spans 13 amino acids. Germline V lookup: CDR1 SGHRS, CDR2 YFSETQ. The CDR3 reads CASSSSSTDTQYF. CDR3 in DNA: TGCGCCAGCAGCTCCTCTAGCACAGATACGCAGTATTTT. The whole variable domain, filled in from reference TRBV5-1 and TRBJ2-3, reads KAGVTQTPRYLIKTRGQQVTLSCSPISGHRSVSWYQQTPGQGLQFLFEYFSETQRNKGNFPGRFSGRQFSNSRSEMNVSTLELGDSALYLCASSSSSTDTQYFGPGTRLTVL.

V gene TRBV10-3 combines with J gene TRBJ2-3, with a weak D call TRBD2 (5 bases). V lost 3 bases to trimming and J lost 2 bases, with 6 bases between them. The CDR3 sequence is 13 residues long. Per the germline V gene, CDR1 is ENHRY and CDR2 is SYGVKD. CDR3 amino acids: CAISDGVTDTQYF. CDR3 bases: TGTGCCATCAGTGACGGGGTCACAGATACGCAGTATTTT.

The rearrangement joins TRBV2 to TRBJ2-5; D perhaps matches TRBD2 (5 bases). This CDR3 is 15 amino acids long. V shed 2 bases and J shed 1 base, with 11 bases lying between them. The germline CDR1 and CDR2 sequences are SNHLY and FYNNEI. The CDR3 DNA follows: TGTGCCAGCAGTGAATTGAGGGAGTTCCAAGAGACCCAGTACTTC. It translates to CASSELREFQETQYF.

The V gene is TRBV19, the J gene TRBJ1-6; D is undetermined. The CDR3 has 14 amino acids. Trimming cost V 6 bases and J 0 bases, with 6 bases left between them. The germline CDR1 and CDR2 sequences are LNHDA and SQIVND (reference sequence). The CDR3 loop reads CASSGSSYNSPLHF. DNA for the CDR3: TGTGCCAGTAGCGGTAGCTCCTATAATTCACCCCTCCACTTT.